A selection of T cell receptor beta chains follows, all from one sample in a study of shared clonotypes between healthy human individuals. TCRdb's table, derived via immunoSEQ multiplex PCR, lists solely in-frame clones and lacks some. The sample includes some 2,100,000 clones, 90% to 95% seen only once; the top ten take 1.5% to 2%. What was sequenced was naive CD8+ T cells from PBMCs. These receptors were taken from a man aged 18 to 30 in good health. Some clones in this sample may be carry-over from other donors' samples. Both conserved end residues are part of each CDR3. The D gene is left open where the match is weak. Clone size appears in some rows only: once, few, many, or a class for an expanded clone.

D: NA; size: NA; J: TRBJ1-4; V: TRBV29-1; DNA: TGCAGCGTTGATCCGGGAGGAGGGGAAAAACTGTTTTTT; CDR3: CSVDPGGGEKLFF
D: NA; size: NA; J: TRBJ2-1; V: TRBV11-3; DNA: TGTGCCAGCAGCTTAGGGTTCCGGGGGCTGTCCAATGAGCAGTTCTTC; CDR3: CASSLGFRGLSNEQFF
D: NA; size: NA; J: TRBJ1-5; V: TRBV28; DNA: TGTGCCAGCAGGGGGGTCCGGGGTCGTCAGCCCCAGCATTTT; CDR3: CASRGVRGRQPQHF
D: NA; size: NA; J: TRBJ2-7; V: TRBV7-8; DNA: TGTGCCAGCAGCTTCGGGACAAGTCCTTACGAGCAGTACTTC; CDR3: CASSFGTSPYEQYF
D: NA; size: NA; J: TRBJ1-1; V: TRBV4-2; DNA: TGTGCCAGCAGCCAAGAGCCGGGGAACACTGAAGCTTTCTTT; CDR3: CASSQEPGNTEAFF
D: NA; size: once; J: TRBJ2-1; V: TRBV27; DNA: TGTGCCAGCAAGAACGATCATGAGCAGTTCTTC; CDR3: CASKNDHEQFF
D: NA; size: NA; J: TRBJ1-5; V: TRBV19; DNA: TGTGCCAGTAGTACCCCCTCCGCAGGGCCCCAGCATTTT; CDR3: CASSTPSAGPQHF
D: NA; size: once; J: TRBJ2-3; V: TRBV5-6; DNA: TGTGCCAGCAGCCCGGGGGGCGGTCTAGCGAGCCACACAGATACGCAGTATTTT; CDR3: CASSPGGGLASHTDTQYF
D: TRBD2; size: NA; J: TRBJ2-5; V: TRBV2; DNA: TGTGCCAGCAGTGTCTCGGTAGCGGGAGAGTATGAGACCCAGTACTTC; CDR3: CASSVSVAGEYETQYF
D: NA; size: NA; J: TRBJ2-5; V: TRBV5-1; DNA: TGCGCCAGCAGCTTGGAAGGGACTCAGGGAGAGACCCAGTACTTC; CDR3: CASSLEGTQGETQYF
D: TRBD1; size: NA; J: TRBJ2-7; V: TRBV27; DNA: TGTGCCAGCAGTTTGCCGGGGACAGGGCTTTACGAGCAGTACTTC; CDR3: CASSLPGTGLYEQYF
D: NA; size: NA; J: TRBJ2-5; V: TRBV27; DNA: TGTGCCAGCAGGGCGTCAGATTGGGAGACCCAGTACTTC; CDR3: CASRASDWETQYF
D: NA; size: NA; J: TRBJ1-1; V: TRBV19; DNA: TGTGCCAGTAGTATCGGCCGGGGGCGGGACACTGAAGCTTTCTTT; CDR3: CASSIGRGRDTEAFF
D: TRBD2; size: NA; J: TRBJ2-2; V: TRBV30; DNA: TGTGCCTGGAGGGAATTAGCGGGAGTTCGTGCCGGGGAGCTGTTTTTT; CDR3: CAWRELAGVRAGELFF
D: NA; size: once; J: TRBJ2-7; V: TRBV7-9; DNA: TGTGCCAGCAGCTTCTCCCCTGTCTACGAGCAGTACTTC; CDR3: CASSFSPVYEQYF
D: NA; size: NA; J: TRBJ1-4; V: TRBV7-8; DNA: TGTGCCAGCAGCTTAGCGATGGCAGGCGAGTCAACTAATGAAAAACTGTTTTTT; CDR3: CASSLAMAGESTNEKLFF
D: NA; size: NA; J: TRBJ2-2; V: TRBV2; DNA: TGTGCCAGCAGTGCCCGACATTTGGTCACCGGGGAGCTGTTTTTT; CDR3: CASSARHLVTGELFF
D: NA; size: NA; J: TRBJ2-7; V: TRBV19; DNA: TGTGCCAGTAGTCCGGCGGATTGGGGGTCCTACGAGCAGTACTTC; CDR3: CASSPADWGSYEQYF
D: NA; size: NA; J: TRBJ1-3; V: TRBV27; DNA: TGTGCCAGCAGTTTATTTTCAGGGGCTGGAAACACCATATATTTT; CDR3: CASSLFSGAGNTIYF
D: TRBD1; size: NA; J: TRBJ1-5; V: TRBV7-9; DNA: TGTGCCAGCAGCTTAGCTGGACAGGGAATCAATCAGCCCCAGCATTTT; CDR3: CASSLAGQGINQPQHF
D: TRBD2; size: NA; J: TRBJ2-1; V: TRBV4-1; DNA: TGCGCCAGCAGAGGACTAGCTGAGAGCTCCTACAATGAGCAGTTCTTC; CDR3: CASRGLAESSYNEQFF
D: NA; size: NA; J: TRBJ2-1; V: TRBV11-3; DNA: TGTGCCAGCAGCTTAGATGGGGGTGGGTTGAAGTTCTTC; CDR3: CASSLDGGGLKFF
D: TRBD1; size: NA; J: TRBJ1-2; V: TRBV4-3; DNA: TGCGCCAGCAGCCAAGATCGACAGGGACGCTATGGCTACACCTTC; CDR3: CASSQDRQGRYGYTF
D: TRBD2; size: NA; J: TRBJ2-7; V: TRBV19; DNA: TGTGCCAGTAGTATAGATCAGGCTAGCGGGAGGAACTACGAGCAGTACTTC; CDR3: CASSIDQASGRNYEQYF
D: NA; size: few; J: TRBJ2-5; V: TRBV7-9; DNA: TGTGCCAGCAGCTTATGGGTCCAAGAGACCCAGTACTTC; CDR3: CASSLWVQETQYF
D: NA; size: once; J: TRBJ2-5; V: TRBV6-5; DNA: TGTGCCAGCAGTGGCCTGACGACCCAGTACTTC; CDR3: CASSGLTTQYF
D: NA; size: NA; J: TRBJ2-7; V: TRBV6-1; DNA: TGTGCCAGCTTATCCGGGGTTTGGGGGTACGAGCAGTACTTC; CDR3: CASLSGVWGYEQYF
D: TRBD2; size: NA; J: TRBJ2-7; V: TRBV27; DNA: TGTGCCAGCAGCGCCGGGACTAGCGCCATATCGGGCTACGAGCAGTACTTC; CDR3: CASSAGTSAISGYEQYF
D: NA; size: NA; J: TRBJ2-5; V: TRBV2; DNA: TGTGCCAGCAGGGGGACATTCCAAGAGACCCAGTACTTC; CDR3: CASRGTFQETQYF
D: NA; size: NA; J: TRBJ1-1; V: TRBV7-9; DNA: TGTGCCAGTATGGAACGCTCGGGGGAGTTAGCTTTCTTT; CDR3: CASMERSGELAFF
D: NA; size: NA; J: TRBJ2-7; V: TRBV27; DNA: NA; CDR3: CASSFGAGYEQYF
D: NA; size: NA; J: TRBJ1-4; V: TRBV11-2; DNA: TGTGCCAGCAGCTTGAACAGGGAATATATTGAAAAACTGTTTTTT; CDR3: CASSLNREYIEKLFF